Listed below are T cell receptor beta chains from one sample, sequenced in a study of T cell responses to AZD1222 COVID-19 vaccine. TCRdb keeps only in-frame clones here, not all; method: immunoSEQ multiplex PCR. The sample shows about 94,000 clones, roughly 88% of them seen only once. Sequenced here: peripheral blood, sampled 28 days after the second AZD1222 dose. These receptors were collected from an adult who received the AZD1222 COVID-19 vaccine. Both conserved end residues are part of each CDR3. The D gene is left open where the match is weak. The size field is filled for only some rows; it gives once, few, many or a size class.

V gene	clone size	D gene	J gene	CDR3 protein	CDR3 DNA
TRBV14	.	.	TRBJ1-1	CASSQDIRGNEAFF	TGTGCCAGCAGCCAAGATATAAGAGGGAATGAAGCTTTCTTT
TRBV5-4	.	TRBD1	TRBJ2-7	CASSLRQGGSYEQYF	TGTGCCAGCAGCTTACGACAGGGGGGGTCCTACGAGCAGTACTTC
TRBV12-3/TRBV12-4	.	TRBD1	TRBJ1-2	CASSPTGDYGYTF	TGTGCCAGCAGTCCAACAGGGGACTATGGCTACACCTTC
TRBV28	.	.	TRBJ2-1	CASSLGQSMNNEQFF	TGTGCCAGCAGTTTGGGTCAGTCTATGAACAATGAGCAGTTCTTC
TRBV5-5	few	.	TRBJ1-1	CASSLVGNLNTEAFF	TGTGCCAGCAGCTTGGTCGGAAACCTGAACACTGAAGCTTTCTTT
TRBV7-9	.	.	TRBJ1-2	CASSLVGSRGASYGYTF	TGTGCCAGCAGCTTAGTCGGCAGCAGGGGCGCCTCCTATGGCTACACCTTC
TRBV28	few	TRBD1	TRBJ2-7	CASSSQGASLYEQYF	TGTGCCAGCAGTTCACAGGGGGCGTCTCTCTACGAGCAGTACTTC
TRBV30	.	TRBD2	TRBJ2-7	CAWSATRGDWSYEQYF	TGTGCCTGGAGCGCGACTCGGGGGGATTGGTCCTACGAGCAGTACTTC
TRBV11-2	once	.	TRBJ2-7	CASSLAYPPLF	TGTGCCAGCAGCTTAGCCTACCCACCACTCTTC
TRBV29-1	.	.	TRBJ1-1	CSVDGGTGINTEAFF	TGCAGCGTTGACGGCGGAACAGGGATTAACACTGAAGCTTTCTTT
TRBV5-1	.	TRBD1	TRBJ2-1	CASSLGQGYNEQFF	TGCGCCAGCAGCTTAGGACAGGGGTACAATGAGCAGTTCTTC
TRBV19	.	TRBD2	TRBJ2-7	CASKAQGLASHEQYF	TGTGCCAGTAAAGCGCAAGGACTAGCGTCCCACGAGCAGTACTTC
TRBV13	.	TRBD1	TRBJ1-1	CASSTGQANTEAFF	TGTGCCAGCAGCACCGGACAGGCCAACACTGAAGCTTTCTTT
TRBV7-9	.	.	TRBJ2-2	CASRASGSRITGELFF	TGTGCCAGCAGGGCCTCTGGCAGTCGAATCACCGGGGAGCTGTTTTTT
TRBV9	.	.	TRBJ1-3	CASSEDSGNTIYF	TGTGCCAGCAGTGAGGACTCTGGAAACACCATATATTTT
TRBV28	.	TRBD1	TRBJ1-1	CASSFSGGTEAFF	TGTGCCAGCAGTTTCTCAGGGGGCACTGAAGCTTTCTTT
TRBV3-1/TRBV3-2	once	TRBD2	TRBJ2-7	CASSRTSTSGRTSYEQYF	TGTGCCAGCAGTCGAACTTCGACTAGCGGGAGGACCTCCTACGAGCAGTACTTC